Below, 19 T cell receptor beta chains from the same sample are listed, as sequenced in a study of CD8 T cells in ankylosing spondylitis. TCRdb ran MiXCR on the 5' RACE reads and lists one entry per CDR3 protein. The sample holds about 220,000 distinct CDR3 sequences; 20% to 30% are singletons and the top ten take about 6.9%. Material: blood, either unsorted or a sorted T cell fraction (not recorded which). The receptor source for this set is a male donor with ankylosing spondylitis or in good health (not recorded which).

This clonotype was picked up a small number of times. This chain connects TRBV29-1 to TRBJ2-1, with 9 nucleotides matching TRBD2. The CDR3 covers 15 residues. CDR1 is SQVTM, CDR2 ANQGSEA, per germline. Losses at the gene ends were 7 bases for V and 3 bases for J; bases not matched to a gene: 10. The CDR3 DNA follows: TGCAGCGCTTCCCAGACTAGCGGACTCTACAATGAGCAGTTCTTC. This translates into CSASQTSGLYNEQFF.

The genes are TRBV6-1 and TRBJ1-5; possibly TRBD1 for D (5 bases). The CDR3 is 13 residues long. V was trimmed by 7 bases and J by 5 bases, leaving 12 bases between them. Germline V gives CDR1 MNHNS, CDR2 SASEGT. CDR3: CASNDRIYQPQHF. The CDR3 DNA reads TGTGCCAGCAACGACAGAATCTATCAGCCCCAGCATTTT.

This clonotype was recorded at least ten times. The chain employs TRBV20-1 and TRBJ1-1, with TRBD1 matching over 7 bases. CDR1 DFQATT and CDR2 SNEGSKA come from the germline V gene (reference sequence). With V trimmed by 3 bases and J by 0 bases, 7 bases remained unmatched. The CDR3 runs 15 residues. DNA for the CDR3: TGCAGTGCTAGGCGAAGGACAGGCATGAACACTGAAGCTTTCTTT. It is translated as CSARRRTGMNTEAFF.

This chain uses TRBV27 with TRBJ2-5; D possibly uses TRBD1 or TRBD2 (5 bases each). The CDR3 loop spans 14 amino acids. Between the trimmed V and J ends, which lost 0 bases and 8 bases, there was a span of 13 bases. Germline values: CDR1 MNHEY, CDR2 SMNVEV (reference sequence). In nucleotides, the CDR3 is TGTGCCAGCAGTTTATCGAGGGGTATACTCACCCAGTACTTC. Translation gives CASSLSRGILTQYF.

The V and J genes are TRBV9 and TRBJ2-7; 8 positions agree with TRBD2. V lost 3 bases, J lost 2 bases, and 4 bases stayed unmatched. CDR3 length: 14 residues. Germline loops: CDR1 SGDLS, CDR2 YYNGEE. This chain's CDR3 is CASSAGLAPYEQYF. The CDR3 DNA sequence: TGTGCCAGCAGCGCCGGACTAGCTCCCTACGAGCAGTACTTC.

This clonotype has at least ten counts. The rearrangement links TRBV6-1 to TRBJ2-3, with TRBD2 matching 8 bases. With V trimmed by 7 bases and J by 2 bases, 11 bases remained unmatched. Germline CDR1 and CDR2: MNHNS and SASEGT. This CDR3 contains 16 residues. The chain's CDR3 is CASKTGGTKNTDTQYF. The CDR3 DNA reads as TGTGCCAGCAAGACGGGAGGGACCAAAAACACAGATACGCAGTATTTT.

This clonotype was seen ten or more times. The chain recombines TRBV5-5 with TRBJ2-7, with D perhaps TRBD1 (6 bases). The CDR3 sequence is 15 residues long. V was clipped by 2 bases and J by 0 bases, with 12 bases between them. In germline, CDR1 is SGHKS, CDR2 YYEKEE (reference sequence). The CDR3 nucleotides are TGTGCCAGCAGCTTACTCGGGACATCCTCCTACGAGCAGTACTTC. This gives the protein CASSLLGTSSYEQYF. The whole variable domain, filled in from reference TRBV5-5 and TRBJ2-7, reads DAGVTQSPTHLIKTRGQQVTLRCSPISGHKSVSWYQQVLGQGPQFIFQYYEKEERGRGNFPDRFSARQFPNYSSELNVNALLLGDSALYLCASSLLGTSSYEQYFGPGTRLTVT.

This clonotype was detected only a few times. This chain joins TRBV10-3 and TRBJ1-2, with D possibly TRBD1 on 5 matching bases. V dropped 2 bases and J dropped 2 bases, with 6 bases sitting between them. Germline CDR1 and CDR2: ENHRY and SYGVKD. The CDR3 loop spans 13 amino acids. CDR3 in amino acids: CAISEQGNYGYTF. CDR3 sequence (DNA): TGTGCCATCAGTGAGCAGGGAAACTATGGCTACACCTTC.

This clonotype was counted only a few times. One junction end does not reproduce the germline sequence, and a read error may be involved. The chain combines TRBV20-1 with TRBJ2-5; D is undetermined. Germline CDR1 and CDR2: DFQATT and SNEGSKA (reference sequence). CDR3 length: 13 residues. The chain's CDR3 is CSAGDGAEETQYF. CDR3 sequence (DNA): TGCAGTGCTGGAGATGGCGCCGAAGAGACCCAGTACTTC.

There are many counts of this clonotype. The chain employs TRBV5-1 and TRBJ1-1, with TRBD1 as a possible D gene (5 bases). This CDR3 spans 13 amino acids. Trimming cost V 2 bases and J 10 bases, with 15 bases left between them. CDR1 SGHRS and CDR2 YFSETQ come from the germline V gene. In nucleotides, the CDR3 is TGCGCCAGCAGCTTTTCCGTCAGGGAACGAGCTTTCTTT. It encodes CASSFSVRERAFF.

This clonotype showed up many times. The chain joins TRBV6-5 to TRBJ2-5, with D unresolved. The germline CDR1 and CDR2 sequences are MNHEY and SVGAGI. This CDR3 has 12 residues. Trimming removed 4 bases from V and 5 bases from J, with 8 bases in between. The CDR3 loop reads CASSFSRETQYF. Written as DNA, the CDR3 is TGTGCCAGCAGTTTTTCTAGGGAGACCCAGTACTTC.

The rearrangement uses TRBV12-3 or TRBV12-4 and TRBJ2-1, with a weak D call TRBD2 (5 bases). V lost 4 bases to trimming and J lost 5 bases, with 9 bases between them. CDR3 size: 13 residues. CDR3 in amino acids: CASSSRADNEQFF. The CDR3 DNA is TGTGCCAGCAGTTCGCGGGCAGACAATGAGCAGTTCTTC.

The chain is built from TRBV5-1 and TRBJ2-7; the D gene is possibly TRBD1 (6 bases). This CDR3 comprises 16 residues. Trimming removed 4 bases at V and 3 bases at J, with 20 bases between. Germline-derived CDR1 and CDR2 are SGHRS and YFSETQ. The CDR3 DNA reads as TGCGCCAGCAGCCCTACCCTACAGGGCTTGGGCTACGAGCAGTACTTC. Amino acid sequence: CASSPTLQGLGYEQYF. The full variable domain, its missing parts supplied by reference TRBV5-1 and TRBJ2-7, is KAGVTQTPRYLIKTRGQQVTLSCSPISGHRSVSWYQQTPGQGLQFLFEYFSETQRNKGNFPGRFSGRQFSNSRSEMNVSTLELGDSALYLCASSPTLQGLGYEQYFGPGTRLTVT.

This clonotype has a handful of counts. The chain recombines TRBV20-1 with TRBJ2-5; the D call may be TRBD1 or TRBD2 (5 bases each). This CDR3 comprises 12 residues. Trimming stripped 6 bases from V and 5 bases from J, with 13 bases between. The V gene's germline CDR1 is DFQATT and CDR2 SNEGSKA (reference sequence). The CDR3 nucleotides read TGCAGTGCCCGGGACGCCTGGGAGACCCAGTACTTC. Its translation is CSARDAWETQYF.

This clonotype was counted at least ten times. The rearrangement uses TRBV27 and TRBJ2-5, with 7 bases identical to TRBD1. There are 14 residues in the CDR3. In germline, CDR1 is MNHEY, CDR2 SMNVEV (reference sequence). The J segment lost 7 bases and the V segment lost 5 bases, leaving 10 bases of the junction unmatched. The CDR3 region has the DNA TGTGCCAGCAGTCCCACAGGGGCCCGGGGGACCCAGTACTTC. Amino acids: CASSPTGARGTQYF.

This chain connects TRBV20-1 to TRBJ2-5; 7 bases fit TRBD2. With 6 bases clipped from V and 3 bases from J, the junction kept 13 bases outside the gene matches. This CDR3 has 15 amino acids. Germline-derived CDR1 and CDR2 are DFQATT and SNEGSKA (reference sequence). The CDR3 DNA sequence: TGCAGTGCAAAGGCGTGGGCGGGAGCCGAAGAGACCCAGTACTTC. Translation gives CSAKAWAGAEETQYF.

This chain joins TRBV24-1 and TRBJ2-1, with 12 positions matching TRBD2. Germline CDR1 KGHDR, CDR2 SFDVKD. The CDR3 length is 20 residues. V dropped 5 bases and J dropped 3; count of bases not matched to a gene: 16. CDR3 sequence: CATSATGGTRTSGDYNEQFF. Here the CDR3 DNA reads TGTGCCACCAGTGCCACTGGGGGTACAAGGACTAGCGGGGACTACAATGAGCAGTTCTTC.

This clonotype occurred many times. The J gene is TRBJ1-2, the V gene TRBV12-3 or TRBV12-4; perhaps TRBD1 as D (5 bases). The V and J ends lost 0 bases and 1 base respectively, with 18 bases between them. CDR3 length: 18 residues. The CDR3 loop reads CASSLAGPGRALNYGYTF. CDR3 coding DNA: TGTGCCAGCAGTTTAGCAGGACCAGGGAGGGCGCTTAACTATGGCTACACCTTC.

This clonotype was found many times. The chain is built from TRBV18 and TRBJ2-7; TRBD1 aligns across 11 bases. The CDR3 has 15 residues. Germline values: CDR1 KGHSH, CDR2 LQKENI. J was trimmed by 2 bases and V by 3 bases; bases with no gene match: 3. CDR3 amino acids: CASSPGTGGTYEQYF. CDR3 DNA sequence: TGTGCCAGCTCACCCGGGACAGGGGGGACCTACGAGCAGTACTTC. Looking up the rest from reference TRBV18 and TRBJ2-7 gives the full variable domain: NAGVMQNPRHLVRRRGQEARLRCSPMKGHSHVYWYRQLPEEGLKFMVYLQKENIIDESGMPKERFSAEFPKEGPSILRIQQVVRGDSAAYFCASSPGTGGTYEQYFGPGTRLTVT.